Presented here are 19 T cell receptor beta chains from one specimen sequenced in a study of response to subunit inactivated influenza vaccine. TCRdb reprocessed the RT-PCR reads with MiXCR, giving one entry per CDR3 protein. This table holds 650,000 to 700,000 distinct CDR3 sequences, approximately 14% found once. Material: PBMCs from blood, obtained about 11 days after vaccination. The receptors shown here come from a man in his fifties who received an inactivated influenza vaccine.

This sequence joins TRBV6-1 and TRBJ1-4; D gene unclear. With 5 bases removed from V and 5 bases from J, the gap between germline ends came to 12 bases. The germline V gene encodes CDR1 MNHNS and CDR2 SASEGT. CDR3 length: 14 amino acids. CDR3 loop: CASSTGEGNEKLFF. The CDR3 nucleotides read TGTGCCAGCAGTACCGGAGAAGGAAATGAAAAACTGTTTTTT.

In its sample, this clonotype was seen many times. J is TRBJ1-4 and V is TRBV28; perhaps TRBD1 as D (5 bases). This CDR3 spans 18 amino acids. Germline V gives CDR1 MDHEN, CDR2 SYDVKM. V lost 7 bases and J 2 bases, leaving 23 bases between the germline ends. DNA of the CDR3: TGTGCCAGCATCCCGAGGAGGGGAAAGGTGATCACTAATGAAAAACTGTTTTTT. Translated: CASIPRRGKVITNEKLFF.

The table lists this clonotype with a few counts. The V call is TRBV11-2, the J call TRBJ2-7; possibly TRBD1 for D (5 bases). The germline V and J ends were trimmed by 1 base and 3 bases, with 10 bases remaining between them. The CDR3 is 14 amino acids. CDR1 SGHAT and CDR2 FQNNGV come from the germline V gene. Here the CDR3 reads CASSLVAGFYEQYF. The CDR3 DNA reads TGTGCCAGCAGCTTAGTGGCAGGGTTCTACGAGCAGTACTTC.

In its sample, this clonotype was seen a few times. This rearrangement joins TRBV29-1 to TRBJ2-3, with 8 nucleotides matching TRBD1. V trimming: 4 bases; J trimming: 6 bases; junction bases outside the gene matches: 3. Looked up from germline, CDR1 is SQVTM and CDR2 is ANQGSEA. This CDR3 has 12 amino acids. DNA of the CDR3: TGCAGCGTTGGAGACAGGGGTGATACGCAGTATTTT. As protein: CSVGDRGDTQYF.

This clonotype was counted only a few times. The chain is built from TRBV27 and TRBJ2-7; 10 bases map to TRBD2. Germline CDR1 is MNHEY and CDR2 is SMNVEV (reference sequence). V was pared by 6 bases and J by 2 bases, with 10 bases of the junction left unmatched. The CDR3 contains 16 residues. The CDR3 nucleotides read TGTGCCAGCAGCCGTGCCCCTAGCGGGGGTACCTACGAGCAGTACTTC. It encodes CASSRAPSGGTYEQYF.

There are a few counts of this clonotype. The chain combines TRBV12-2 with TRBJ2-1; the table's D call, TRBD2, has no DNA check behind it. TRBV12-2 constitutes a pseudogene. This CDR3 spans 17 amino acids. The CDR3 is CASRLVEIGRAWDEQFF. The CDR3 DNA sequence: TGTGCAAGTCGCTTAGTTGAAATCGGGAGGGCCTGGGATGAGCAGTTCTTC.

This clonotype was picked up a small number of times. One end of the junction is discordant with germline, which a read error may explain. The chain is built from TRBV6-5 and TRBJ2-4; TRBD1 is a possible D gene (7 bases). Germline loops: CDR1 MNHEY, CDR2 SVGAGI. This CDR3 spans 12 amino acids. CDR3 amino acids: CASSSPQGGYVF. CDR3 DNA sequence: TGTGCCAGCAGTTCACCGCAGGGGGGATACGTCTTC.

This clonotype was found a few times. V gene TRBV20-1 combines with J gene TRBJ2-1, with 14 bases fitting TRBD2. Germline-derived CDR1 and CDR2 are DFQATT and SNEGSKA (reference sequence). V was clipped by 4 bases and J by 9 bases; unmatched bases: 5. The CDR3 totals 14 residues. The DNA of the CDR3 is TGCAGTGCTACGGGACTAGCGGGGGTTCGTGAGCAGTTCTTC. Translating gives CSATGLAGVREQFF.

This clonotype was picked up a small number of times. The chain uses TRBV24-1 and TRBJ2-1; D remains unclear. V dropped 10 bases and J dropped 10 bases, with 13 bases sitting between them. Germline CDR1 reads KGHDR; CDR2 reads SFDVKD. The CDR3 is 11 residues long. CDR3 in DNA: TGTGCCACTGCTCATAGGTACGAGCAGTTCTTC. Amino acids: CATAHRYEQFF.

The V gene is TRBV7-9, the J gene TRBJ2-3, with D perhaps matching TRBD2 (6 bases). The CDR3 runs to 14 residues. The V gene lost 3 bases and the J gene lost 6 bases, with 13 bases spanning the gap. Germline V gene lookup returns CDR1 SEHNR and CDR2 FQNEAQ (reference sequence). CDR3 DNA: TGTGCCAGCAGCTTTGGAGGGATTGCCGATACGCAGTATTTT. It yields the protein CASSFGGIADTQYF.

The chain combines TRBV7-2 with TRBJ1-4, with 9 bases lining up with TRBD1. This CDR3 has 14 amino acids. V was clipped by 6 bases and J by 5 bases; unmatched bases: 4. From germline, CDR1 is SGHTA and CDR2 FQGNSA. CDR3 amino acids: CASRDRGGNEKLFF. CDR3 bases: TGTGCCAGCAGGGACAGGGGAGGGAATGAAAAACTGTTTTTT. Full variable domain (outside the CDR3, taken from reference TRBV7-2 and TRBJ1-4): GAGVSQSPSNKVTEKGKDVELRCDPISGHTALYWYRQSLGQGLEFLIYFQGNSAPDKSGLPSDRFSAERTGGSVSTLTIQRTQQEDSAVYLCASRDRGGNEKLFFGSGTQLSVL.

The sample holds many counts of this clonotype. This chain links TRBV7-2 with TRBJ1-5; possibly TRBD1 for D (6 bases). The CDR3 consists of 13 residues. V was trimmed by 6 bases and J by 9 bases, leaving 15 bases between them. The germline CDR1 and CDR2 sequences are SGHTA and FQGNSA. CDR3 region: CASRTGQGGPQHF. The CDR3 DNA follows: TGTGCCAGCAGGACCGGGCAAGGGGGGCCCCAGCATTTT. Based on the CDR3 plus reference TRBV7-2 and TRBJ1-5, the full variable domain is GAGVSQSPSNKVTEKGKDVELRCDPISGHTALYWYRQSLGQGLEFLIYFQGNSAPDKSGLPSDRFSAERTGGSVSTLTIQRTQQEDSAVYLCASRTGQGGPQHFGDGTRLSIL.

The chain has TRBV2 and TRBJ1-2, with D unclear. The CDR3 totals 13 residues. Looked up from germline, CDR1 is SNHLY and CDR2 is FYNNEI. V was cut by 2 bases and J by 1 base, with 5 bases left in between. The CDR3 sequence is CASSERVNYGYTF. CDR3 sequence (DNA): TGTGCCAGCAGTGAAAGGGTTAACTATGGCTACACCTTC.

The chain couples TRBV28 to TRBJ2-7, with D possibly called TRBD1 or TRBD2 (5 bases each). The CDR3 runs 14 residues. V was cut by 10 bases and J by 2 bases, with 18 bases left in between. The germline V gene encodes CDR1 MDHEN and CDR2 SYDVKM. As DNA, the CDR3 is TGTGCCACCAGAGGGACCGGGAATGCCTACGAGCAGTACTTC. As protein: CATRGTGNAYEQYF.

This clonotype was detected ten times or more. V gene TRBV5-1 combines with J gene TRBJ1-6, with a weak D call TRBD1 (6 bases). Deletions cut 0 bases from V and 8 bases from J, with 6 bases between. This CDR3 has 13 amino acids. CDR1 is SGHRS and CDR2 is YFSETQ in the germline V gene. CDR3 nucleotide sequence: TGCGCCAGCAGCTTGGGGACAGATTCACCCCTCCACTTT. Its protein is CASSLGTDSPLHF.

This chain links TRBV20-1 with TRBJ2-5; TRBD1 matches 12 bases. Per the germline V gene, CDR1 is DFQATT and CDR2 is SNEGSKA (reference sequence). CDR3 length: 16 amino acids. The junction had 7 bases not matched to a gene; V was cut back by 2 bases and J by 3 bases. CDR3 sequence: CSARLIGTGGEETQYF. In nucleotides, the CDR3 is TGCAGTGCTAGACTTATAGGGACAGGGGGCGAAGAGACCCAGTACTTC.

This clonotype appeared a few times. The chain joins TRBV29-1 to TRBJ1-1; no firm D call. Germline CDR1 is SQVTM and CDR2 is ANQGSEA. The CDR3 contains 13 residues. Trimming left V 5 bases short and J 5 bases short, with 15 bases between. CDR3 residues: CSVLGRTETEAFF. CDR3 nucleotide sequence: TGCAGCGTTCTCGGGAGAACGGAAACTGAAGCTTTCTTT.

The chain is built from TRBV7-6 and TRBJ2-2, with D possibly TRBD1 on 5 matching bases. Trimming removed 3 bases from V and 9 bases from J, with 11 bases in between. Per germline, CDR1 SGHVS and CDR2 FNYEAQ. The CDR3 runs 13 residues. CDR3 protein: CASSLGPGRELFF. The CDR3 DNA follows: TGTGCCAGCAGCTTGGGCCCAGGGCGGGAGCTGTTTTTT.

In this sample, this clonotype turned up a few times. Here the CDR3 reads CASSESGRGQPQHF. The CDR3 bases are TGTGCCAGCAGTGAGAGTGGTAGGGGCCAGCCCCAGCATTTT. This chain connects TRBV2 to TRBJ1-5, with D tentatively TRBD1 (5 bases). Germline V gene data show CDR1 as SNHLY and CDR2 as FYNNEI. The CDR3 totals 14 residues. Deletions cut 3 bases from V and 7 bases from J, with 13 bases between.